Shown below are 24 T cell receptor beta chains from a single sample sequenced in a study of CD8 T cells in Susac syndrome. Reverse transcription of about 0.45 to 1 ug RNA was performed with random hexamers. Via MiXCR, TCRdb re-called the immunoSEQ multiplex PCR reads, giving one row per CDR3 protein. The sample contains 150,000 or so distinct CDR3 sequences, 95% of which appear only once. Material: CD4+ T cells from PBMCs. These receptors were collected from a human donor with Susac syndrome.

In this sample, this clonotype turned up once. V usage is TRBV30 and J usage is TRBJ1-2; TRBD1 agrees at 12 bases. In germline, CDR1 is GTSNPN, CDR2 SVGIG (reference sequence). This CDR3 region has 15 residues. V lost 3 bases to trimming and J lost 7 bases; unmatched junction nucleotides: 9. The CDR3 protein is CAWRGQGARGGGYTF. CDR3 DNA: TGTGCCTGGAGGGGACAGGGGGCGCGGGGTGGTGGCTACACCTTC.

The chain uses TRBV29-1 and TRBJ1-1; D is undetermined. The V end was cut by 3 bases, the J end by 7 bases, with 9 bases between. CDR3 length equals 11 residues. Germline V CDR1 and CDR2: SQVTM, ANQGSEA. CDR3 sequence (DNA): TGCAGCGTTGACCGCGCCCTTGAAGCTTTCTTT. Translation gives CSVDRALEAFF.

The rearrangement uses TRBV19 and TRBJ1-2; D is ambiguous. Germline V gives CDR1 LNHDA, CDR2 SQIVND (reference sequence). V dropped 7 bases and J dropped 13 bases, with 16 bases sitting between them. The CDR3 totals 11 residues. CDR3: CASKNEGLCTF. CDR3 sequence (DNA): TGTGCCAGTAAAAATGAGGGCCTCTGCACCTTC. The full variable domain, its missing parts supplied by reference TRBV19 and TRBJ1-2, is DGGITQSPKYLFRKEGQNVTLSCEQNLNHDAMYWYRQDPGQGLRLIYYSQIVNDFQKGDIAEGYSVSREKKESFPLTVTSAQKNPTAFYLCASKNEGLCTFGSGTRLTVV.

This clonotype came up once. V and J are TRBV10-3 and TRBJ2-7; TRBD2 matches 7 bases. The CDR3 has 12 residues. CDR1 and CDR2 from the germline V gene are ENHRY and SYGVKD. The ends lost 8 bases at V and 6 bases at J; junction bases unmatched: 7. The DNA for the CDR3 is TGTGCCATCGCCGGGACTACAGGCGAGCAGTACTTC. It encodes CAIAGTTGEQYF.

The V gene is TRBV6-6, the J gene TRBJ2-3; maybe TRBD1 (6 bases). Trimming took off 4 bases at V and 4 bases at J, with 15 bases between the two ends. The CDR3 extends over 15 amino acids. Germline assignment: CDR1 MNHNY and CDR2 SVGAGI (reference sequence). CDR3 DNA sequence: TGTGCCAGCAGTTCGGGACAAGAATTGGCAGATACGCAGTATTTT. Protein sequence: CASSSGQELADTQYF.

The gene calls are TRBV7-9 and TRBJ2-5; D gene unclear. With 5 bases removed from V and 7 bases from J, the gap between germline ends came to 8 bases. The CDR3 covers 11 residues. From germline, CDR1 is SEHNR and CDR2 FQNEAQ (reference sequence). The CDR3 loop is CASSLSATQYF. The CDR3 DNA is TGTGCCAGCAGCCTGTCCGCGACCCAGTACTTC. The full variable domain, completed using reference TRBV7-9 and TRBJ2-5, is DTGVSQNPRHKITKRGQNVTFRCDPISEHNRLYWYRQTLGQGPEFLTYFQNEAQLEKSRLLSDRFSAERPKGSFSTLEIQRTEQGDSAMYLCASSLSATQYFGPGTRLLVL.

The rearrangement joins TRBV20-1 to TRBJ1-2; D gene ambiguous. This CDR3 region has 14 residues. Per the germline V gene, CDR1 is DFQATT and CDR2 is SNEGSKA (reference sequence). Trimming removed 5 bases from V and 4 bases from J, with 17 bases in between. The CDR3 reads CSAPPGSVGYGYTF. DNA for the CDR3: TGCAGTGCTCCCCCAGGTAGTGTTGGCTATGGCTACACCTTC.

V is TRBV20-1 and J is TRBJ1-2; 8 bases map to TRBD1. J was trimmed by 6 bases and V by 7 bases; bases with no gene match: 4. The germline V gene encodes CDR1 DFQATT and CDR2 SNEGSKA (reference sequence). The CDR3 spans 11 residues. The CDR3 sequence is CSGSGGDGYTF. CDR3 bases: TGCAGTGGGTCAGGGGGCGATGGCTACACCTTC.

The chain employs TRBV5-4 and TRBJ2-3; D remains unclear. The CDR3 spans 12 residues. Trimming removed 4 bases from V and 2 bases from J, with 5 bases in between. Germline V CDR1 and CDR2: SGHNT, YYREEE (reference sequence). CDR3 sequence (DNA): TGTGCCAGCAGCGCGACCACAGATACGCAGTATTTT. As protein: CASSATTDTQYF.

The chain combines TRBV20-1 with TRBJ2-5; TRBD2 matches 11 bases. This CDR3 has 16 amino acids. Losses at the gene ends were 3 bases for V and 1 base for J; bases not matched to a gene: 7. The germline CDR1 and CDR2 sequences are DFQATT and SNEGSKA (reference sequence). DNA for the CDR3: TGCAGTGCTAGTGCGCTAGCGGGGGGAATCCAAGAGACCCAGTACTTC. It yields the protein CSASALAGGIQETQYF.

The chain employs TRBV29-1 and TRBJ2-1; tentatively, D is TRBD1 (7 bases). Trimming took off 2 bases at V and 8 bases at J, with 13 bases between the two ends. The CDR3 has 13 amino acids. CDR1 is SQVTM and CDR2 is ANQGSEA in the germline V gene. CDR3 nucleotides: TGCAGCGTTGAACGTCAGGGGGGTTATGAGCAGTTCTTC. This codes for CSVERQGGYEQFF.

This chain links TRBV29-1 with TRBJ2-7; D gene unclear. The CDR3 loop spans 12 amino acids. The ends were cut back, 4 bases at V and 2 bases at J, with 9 bases in the middle. The germline gives CDR1 SQVTM, CDR2 ANQGSEA. The CDR3 DNA reads as TGCAGCGTTGGGGAAAAAACCTACGAGCAGTACTTC. As protein: CSVGEKTYEQYF.

The V and J genes are TRBV13 and TRBJ1-6, with 7 bases matching TRBD1. The germline V gene has CDR1 PRHDT and CDR2 FYEKMQ (reference sequence). Trimming at V came to 5 bases and at J to 8 bases, leaving 6 bases not matched to a gene. The CDR3 contains 14 residues. CDR3 coding DNA: TGTGCCAGCAGCCCGGGACAGATGGATTCACCCCTCCACTTT. The encoded protein is CASSPGQMDSPLHF.

This chain links TRBV4-3 with TRBJ2-4; a weak D match, TRBD1 (5 bases). Germline V gene data show CDR1 as LGHNA and CDR2 as YSLEER. V was pared by 1 base and J by 9 bases, with 22 bases between. The length of the CDR3 is 17 residues. CDR3 amino acids: CASSQGFSGSDTGIQYF. The DNA of the CDR3 is TGCGCCAGCAGCCAAGGGTTCTCAGGGTCGGATACTGGCATTCAGTACTTC.

The V and J genes are TRBV4-1 and TRBJ2-3; 10 nucleotides line up with TRBD2. The CDR3 loop spans 17 amino acids. V was pared by 3 bases and J by 3 bases, with 9 bases of the junction left unmatched. CDR1 is MGHRA and CDR2 is YSYEKL in the germline V gene. CDR3 in amino acids: CASSHPAGGLMTDTQYF. The CDR3 DNA is TGCGCCAGCAGCCACCCAGCGGGGGGGTTGATGACAGATACGCAGTATTTT.

The chain links TRBV5-1 to TRBJ2-5; 9 bases are shared with TRBD2. Trimming removed 4 bases from V and 5 bases from J; junction bases left unmatched: 18. CDR1 is SGHRS, CDR2 YFSETQ, per germline. The CDR3 totals 18 residues. The CDR3: CASSKGTALAGSQETQYF. In DNA, the CDR3 is TGCGCCAGCAGCAAAGGGACCGCCCTAGCGGGGAGTCAGGAGACCCAGTACTTC.

The genes are TRBV2 and TRBJ2-5; D gene ambiguous. This CDR3 region has 13 residues. Trimming removed 2 bases from V and 3 bases from J, with 7 bases in between. Germline V gene sequence: CDR1 SNHLY, CDR2 FYNNEI. CDR3 in DNA: TGTGCCAGCAGTGAACGCGGAGAAGAGACCCAGTACTTC. The encoded protein is CASSERGEETQYF.

This chain joins TRBV4-1 and TRBJ1-4, with no clear D. Germline CDR1 reads MGHRA; CDR2 reads YSYEKL. Trimming left V 2 bases short and J 7 bases short, with 8 bases between. CDR3 length equals 13 residues. CDR3 region: CASSQIKGEKLFF. The CDR3 DNA is TGCGCCAGCAGCCAAATTAAGGGTGAAAAACTGTTTTTT.

The chain combines TRBV20-1 with TRBJ2-5; possible D gene TRBD2, 5 bases. This CDR3 is built from 11 residues. Trimming removed 7 bases at V and 5 bases at J, with 11 bases between. The germline V gene has CDR1 DFQATT and CDR2 SNEGSKA (reference sequence). The CDR3 DNA reads as TGCAGTGTCAGGCCGGGGGAGACCCAGTACTTC. It translates to CSVRPGETQYF.

V gene TRBV15 combines with J gene TRBJ2-4, with D possibly called TRBD1 or TRBD2 (5 bases each). V dropped 0 bases and J dropped 14 bases, with 11 bases sitting between them. The germline V gene encodes CDR1 LNHNV and CDR2 YYDKDF (reference sequence). The CDR3 is 12 amino acids. CDR3 sequence reads: CATSRDRDGKYF. The CDR3 nucleotides read TGTGCCACCAGCAGAGATCGGGACGGGAAGTACTTC.

This clonotype was detected once. The chain carries TRBV20-1 and TRBJ2-1; tentative D call: TRBD2 (5 bases). V was trimmed by 2 bases and J by 4 bases, leaving 15 bases between them. This CDR3 is built from 15 residues. Germline V gene lookup returns CDR1 DFQATT and CDR2 SNEGSKA (reference sequence). CDR3 nucleotides: TGCAGTGCTAGACCCCGACGGAGGTCGTACAATGAGCAGTTCTTC. Translated, it gives CSARPRRRSYNEQFF.

The CDR3 nucleotides are TGTGCCAGCAGCCCCTCGCGCGATCGGAATGAGCAGTTCTTC. Amino acids: CASSPSRDRNEQFF. The rearrangement links TRBV7-3 to TRBJ2-1; D unresolved. The CDR3 contains 14 residues. V dropped 5 bases and J dropped 7 bases, with 15 bases sitting between them. Germline V gene lookup returns CDR1 SGHTA and CDR2 FQGTGA.

This clonotype was observed a few times. The chain couples TRBV7-2 to TRBJ2-7; 9 nucleotides align to TRBD1. In germline, CDR1 is SGHTA, CDR2 FQGNSA. This CDR3 is 15 amino acids long. The J segment lost 7 bases and the V segment lost 4 bases, leaving 11 bases of the junction unmatched. The DNA of the CDR3 is TGTGCCAGCAGCTCTAGCCGTACAGGGGGCGGGGAGCAGTACTTC. This codes for CASSSSRTGGGEQYF.

The chain links TRBV29-1 to TRBJ2-5; D remains unclear. The CDR3 consists of 13 residues. Germline V gene lookup returns CDR1 SQVTM and CDR2 ANQGSEA. Trimming stripped 1 base from V and 5 bases from J, with 11 bases between. CDR3 sequence: CSVEVGLGETQYF. For the CDR3, the DNA is TGCAGCGTTGAAGTGGGCCTCGGGGAGACCCAGTACTTC.